The present T cell receptor (beta chain) was sequenced within a study of STAT3 mutations in large granular lymphocyte leukemia. The assay was immunoSEQ multiplex PCR, and TCRdb's table has in-frame clones only and misses some. The data contain approximately 27,000 clones, around three quarters of them singletons. Study results and caveats: Every T-cell large granular lymphocyte leukemia patient had at least one immunodominant TCR beta clonotype. No sample exists from the first appearance of each clone. In 6 of 18 patients, new TCR clonotypes emerged after therapy.

The CDR3 covers 18 residues. CDR1 and CDR2 (germline): SGHTA, FQGNSA. The junction had 12 bases not matched to a gene; V was cut back by 4 bases and J by 3 bases. Comments on this clone: Its antigen is currently unknown.

The V and J genes are TRBV7-2 and TRBJ2-6; 7 positions match TRBD1. The specimen was peripheral blood mononuclear cells. This clonotype originated in a woman aged 50 to 60 with T-cell large granular lymphocyte leukemia. Some clones in this sample may be carry-over from other donors' samples. This chain's CDR3 is CASSSQGLLRLGANVLTF. In DNA, the CDR3 is TGTGCCAGCAGCTCACAGGGGTTGTTAAGACTTGGGGCCAACGTCCTGACTTTC.